This TCR beta chain was sequenced in a study of cytomegalovirus exposure and HLA in healthy donors. Looking at the study overall: In a previous analysis, approximately 110 million unique TCR beta sequences were found from 150 million to 200 million T cells.

Amplification used 60 Vbeta primers and 13 Jbeta primers. Only in-frame clones appear in the TCRdb table, and some are missing; sequencing was by immunoSEQ multiplex PCR. The profile covers roughly 73,000 clones, with around 78% appearing a single time and approximately 3.7% taken by the ten largest. The study, taken as a whole, reports: An analysis was carried out at a later point. It showed that HLA-associated TCR beta chains were more clonally expanded than equally common non-associated chains. For most TCR beta V segments, an earlier analysis put the productive rate at about 87% or about 30% of the time.

Germline V gene data show CDR1 as SGDLS and CDR2 as YYNGEE. The CDR3 contains 14 residues. V trimming: 0 bases; J trimming: 6 bases; junction bases outside the gene matches: 2. Worth noting for this clone: Its matching antigen is unknown.

The sequencing input was PBMCs. This TCR was sampled from a middle-aged man in good health and CMV-seronegative. The V and J genes are TRBV9 and TRBJ1-5, with 8 nucleotides matching TRBD1. CDR3 in amino acids: CASSVAGGGQPQHF. Written as DNA, the CDR3 is TGTGCCAGCAGCGTAGCAGGGGGCGGTCAGCCCCAGCATTTT.